These 3 T cell receptor beta chains were sequenced from one sample in a study of neurological immune-mediated disorders. MiXCR, applied by TCRdb to the 5' RACE reads, yields one record per CDR3 protein. The sample holds fewer than 90,000 distinct CDR3 sequences, roughly 5.5% seen once. Sequenced: PBMCs. These receptors all stem from a man in his late teens or twenties with multiple sclerosis.

This clonotype was seen ten or more times. The gene calls are TRBV25-1 and TRBJ1-2; D is undetermined. Germline assignment: CDR1 MGHDK and CDR2 SYGVNS. There are 13 residues in the CDR3. With 2 bases removed from V and 3 bases from J, the gap between germline ends came to 7 bases. The CDR3 loop reads CASSEVGYYGYTF. The CDR3 DNA sequence: TGTGCCAGCAGTGAAGTAGGGTACTATGGCTACACCTTC.

This clonotype was seen more than once but under ten times. The genes are TRBV20-1 and TRBJ2-2, with unresolved D. Trimming shortened V by 0 bases and J by 4 bases, and 3 bases separated the two germline ends. The CDR3 contains 12 residues. Germline CDR1 reads DFQATT; CDR2 reads SNEGSKA (reference sequence). The CDR3 DNA follows: TGCAGTGCTAGAGAGATCACCGGGGAGCTGTTTTTT. Protein product: CSAREITGELFF.

This clonotype was counted a few times. J is TRBJ1-5 and V is TRBV20-1; D call uncertain. The V end lost 0 bases, the J end lost 5 bases, and 8 bases lay between the germline ends. The CDR3 length is 13 residues. CDR1 is DFQATT and CDR2 is SNEGSKA in the germline V gene (reference sequence). The DNA of the CDR3 is TGCAGTGCTAGAGATCACACCCATCAGCCCCAGCATTTT. Translation: CSARDHTHQPQHF.